This is a list of T cell receptor beta chains from one sample in a study of identical twins. Each CDR3 protein is one row after TCRdb ran MiXCR on the 5' RACE reads. The repertoire holds roughly 500,000 distinct CDR3 sequences, about 20% seen once, with roughly 0.9% in the top ten. This same sample was also part of a study on T cells expressing NK-cell markers.

Sequenced sample: CD4+ T cells sorted from blood. These receptors all come from a woman between 18 and 30 years old in good health. CDR3s include the opening cysteine and the closing phenylalanine or tryptophan. A D gene is named only where the DNA matches it firmly. Rows give clone size only sometimes, using once, few, many, or a class for an expanded clone.

d_call: TRBD1
j_call: TRBJ1-2
clone_size: -
v_call: TRBV6-1
cdr3_nt: TGTGCCAGCAGTCAATCCCGGACAGGGACGAATGGCTACACCTTC
cdr3_aa: CASSQSRTGTNGYTF

d_call: TRBD1
j_call: TRBJ2-7
clone_size: -
v_call: TRBV20-1
cdr3_nt: TGCAGTGCTGTGGACAGGGTCAACGAGCAGTACTTC
cdr3_aa: CSAVDRVNEQYF

d_call: -
j_call: TRBJ1-3
clone_size: -
v_call: TRBV6-2/TRBV6-3
cdr3_nt: TGTGCCAGCAGTGGGACAACTGGAAACACCATATATTTT
cdr3_aa: CASSGTTGNTIYF

d_call: -
j_call: TRBJ2-3
clone_size: -
v_call: TRBV5-1
cdr3_nt: TGCGCCAGCAGCCCAGGGGCTACGGACACAGATACGCAGTATTTT
cdr3_aa: CASSPGATDTDTQYF

d_call: TRBD2
j_call: TRBJ2-7
clone_size: few
v_call: TRBV7-2
cdr3_nt: TGTGCCAGCAGCTTGATAGGTGGGAGGGTCGACGAGCAGTACTTC
cdr3_aa: CASSLIGGRVDEQYF

d_call: TRBD2
j_call: TRBJ2-1
clone_size: -
v_call: TRBV5-1
cdr3_nt: TGCGCCAGCAGCCTCGGGACTAGCGAAAATGAGCAGTTCTTC
cdr3_aa: CASSLGTSENEQFF

d_call: TRBD2
j_call: TRBJ2-5
clone_size: few
v_call: TRBV5-1
cdr3_nt: TGCGCCAGCAGCTTGAGAGGCGGGGGGGCCGTGGAGACCCAGTACTTC
cdr3_aa: CASSLRGGGAVETQYF

d_call: -
j_call: TRBJ2-5
clone_size: -
v_call: TRBV29-1
cdr3_nt: TGCAGCGTTGAAAGGTTGGGGAAGCTGGGGACCCAGTACTTC
cdr3_aa: CSVERLGKLGTQYF

d_call: -
j_call: TRBJ2-5
clone_size: -
v_call: TRBV10-3
cdr3_nt: TGTGCCATCGGCAGGGAGACCCAGTACTTC
cdr3_aa: CAIGRETQYF

d_call: -
j_call: TRBJ2-7
clone_size: once
v_call: TRBV14
cdr3_nt: TGTGCCAGCAGCCAATCAACAGTCCCATATCAGGAGCAGTACTTC
cdr3_aa: CASSQSTVPYQEQYF

d_call: -
j_call: TRBJ2-2
clone_size: -
v_call: TRBV12-3/TRBV12-4
cdr3_nt: TGTGCCAGCAGAGGGCAGAACGCGAACACCGGGGAGCTGTTTTTT
cdr3_aa: CASRGQNANTGELFF

d_call: TRBD2
j_call: TRBJ2-7
clone_size: -
v_call: TRBV12-3/TRBV12-4
cdr3_nt: TGTGCCAGCACTCCTAGCGGGCGTAATCACGAGCAGTACTTC
cdr3_aa: CASTPSGRNHEQYF

d_call: TRBD2
j_call: TRBJ2-7
clone_size: -
v_call: TRBV20-1
cdr3_nt: TGCAGTGCTATCGGACTAGCGGAAACCTACGAGCAGTACTTC
cdr3_aa: CSAIGLAETYEQYF

d_call: -
j_call: TRBJ2-3
clone_size: few
v_call: TRBV4-3
cdr3_nt: TGCGCCAGCAGCCTCCAGGGCAGGGTGCGGGATACGCAGTATTTT
cdr3_aa: CASSLQGRVRDTQYF

d_call: -
j_call: TRBJ1-5
clone_size: few
v_call: TRBV12-3/TRBV12-4
cdr3_nt: TGTGCCAGCAGTGGGGCAGGGGACCCCCAGCATTTT
cdr3_aa: CASSGAGDPQHF

d_call: -
j_call: TRBJ2-1
clone_size: -
v_call: TRBV4-3
cdr3_nt: TGCGCCAGCAGCCAAGACAATACCAGGGCTACGGTCTTC
cdr3_aa: CASSQDNTRATVF

d_call: -
j_call: TRBJ1-2
clone_size: few
v_call: TRBV7-9
cdr3_nt: TGTGCCAGCAGCACAACGGACAGTTATGGCTACACCTTC
cdr3_aa: CASSTTDSYGYTF

d_call: TRBD1
j_call: TRBJ1-1
clone_size: -
v_call: TRBV11-2
cdr3_nt: TGTGCCAGCAGCCTTACGACAGGGGTTCGTGAAGCTTTCTTT
cdr3_aa: CASSLTTGVREAFF

d_call: -
j_call: TRBJ2-6
clone_size: -
v_call: TRBV6-1
cdr3_nt: TGTGCCAGCAATATTCGACCTGGGGCCAACGTCCTGACTTTC
cdr3_aa: CASNIRPGANVLTF

d_call: -
j_call: TRBJ2-1
clone_size: -
v_call: TRBV5-1
cdr3_nt: TGCGCCAGCAGAAGCCTCGTTTTGAATGAGCAGTTCTTC
cdr3_aa: CASRSLVLNEQFF

d_call: -
j_call: TRBJ2-5
clone_size: -
v_call: TRBV18
cdr3_nt: TGTGCCAGCTCACCCGGAGAGGGATGGGAGACCCAGTACTTC
cdr3_aa: CASSPGEGWETQYF

d_call: -
j_call: TRBJ2-3
clone_size: -
v_call: TRBV20-1
cdr3_nt: TGCAGTGCCAGGGGACCTGCGGGGCGGACAGATACGCAGTATTTT
cdr3_aa: CSARGPAGRTDTQYF

d_call: -
j_call: TRBJ2-7
clone_size: -
v_call: TRBV15
cdr3_nt: TGTGCCACCGGGCAGGGGCTATTGAGGGAGCAGTACTTC
cdr3_aa: CATGQGLLREQYF

d_call: -
j_call: TRBJ1-5
clone_size: few
v_call: TRBV4-1
cdr3_nt: TGCGCCAGCAGCCAAGACAATATTGGCAATCAGCCCCAGCATTTT
cdr3_aa: CASSQDNIGNQPQHF

d_call: -
j_call: TRBJ1-2
clone_size: few
v_call: TRBV5-1
cdr3_nt: TGCGCCAGCAGTCCGGCGGCCGCTAATGGCTACACCTTC
cdr3_aa: CASSPAAANGYTF

d_call: TRBD2
j_call: TRBJ2-1
clone_size: many
v_call: TRBV20-1
cdr3_nt: TGCAGTACCTCTTGGGGAGCGGGGACCAATGAGCAGTTCTTC
cdr3_aa: CSTSWGAGTNEQFF

d_call: -
j_call: TRBJ2-7
clone_size: few
v_call: TRBV5-6
cdr3_nt: TGTGCCAGCAGCTTTGTTAGGGCCGAGCAGTACTTC
cdr3_aa: CASSFVRAEQYF

d_call: -
j_call: TRBJ2-3
clone_size: -
v_call: TRBV12-3/TRBV12-4
cdr3_nt: TGTGCCAGCAGTGGAGGTGGTCGTATGTCAGATACGCAGTATTTT
cdr3_aa: CASSGGGRMSDTQYF

d_call: -
j_call: TRBJ2-7
clone_size: -
v_call: TRBV20-1
cdr3_nt: TGCAGTGCTAGAGTAGAGAACTACGAGCAGTACTTC
cdr3_aa: CSARVENYEQYF

d_call: TRBD2
j_call: TRBJ2-5
clone_size: -
v_call: TRBV20-1
cdr3_nt: TGCAGTGCCTGGGGACTAGCCGGGGAGACCCAGTACTTC
cdr3_aa: CSAWGLAGETQYF

d_call: -
j_call: TRBJ2-7
clone_size: -
v_call: TRBV10-3
cdr3_nt: TGTGCCATCAGCCAAGGAACCCACAGCTCCTACGAGCAGTACTTC
cdr3_aa: CAISQGTHSSYEQYF

d_call: -
j_call: TRBJ2-1
clone_size: -
v_call: TRBV5-1
cdr3_nt: TGCGCCAGCAGCACACCCGGGGGTGAGCAGTTCTTC
cdr3_aa: CASSTPGGEQFF

d_call: TRBD1
j_call: TRBJ2-1
clone_size: -
v_call: TRBV5-1
cdr3_nt: TGCGCCAGCAGCTCCCTGGACAGGTCACTTCAATGGGCCAATGAGCAGTTCTTC
cdr3_aa: CASSSLDRSLQWANEQFF

d_call: TRBD1
j_call: TRBJ2-7
clone_size: -
v_call: TRBV10-3
cdr3_nt: TGTGCCACAAACAGGGGGCGGAGCGAGCAGTACTTC
cdr3_aa: CATNRGRSEQYF

d_call: -
j_call: TRBJ1-1
clone_size: -
v_call: TRBV7-9
cdr3_nt: TGTGCCAGCAGCAAGACATACAACACTGAAGCTTTCTTT
cdr3_aa: CASSKTYNTEAFF

d_call: -
j_call: TRBJ1-3
clone_size: few
v_call: TRBV5-1
cdr3_nt: TGCGCCAGCAGCTTAGACAGTTCGTACGGAAACACCATATATTTT
cdr3_aa: CASSLDSSYGNTIYF

d_call: -
j_call: TRBJ1-1
clone_size: few
v_call: TRBV10-3
cdr3_nt: TGTGCCGTCGGGCGGACCACTGAAGCTTTCTTT
cdr3_aa: CAVGRTTEAFF

d_call: TRBD1
j_call: TRBJ2-5
clone_size: -
v_call: TRBV10-3
cdr3_nt: TGTGCCATCAGCCGGGACAGAGAAGAGACCCAGTACTTC
cdr3_aa: CAISRDREETQYF

d_call: TRBD2
j_call: TRBJ2-7
clone_size: few
v_call: TRBV7-2
cdr3_nt: TGTGCCAGCAGCTTCAGGGAGGGGGAGCAGTACTTC
cdr3_aa: CASSFREGEQYF

d_call: -
j_call: TRBJ1-2
clone_size: few
v_call: TRBV2
cdr3_nt: TGTGCCAGCAGTGTTCAGGGACCTCAGCAAGGTGGCTACACCTTC
cdr3_aa: CASSVQGPQQGGYTF

d_call: TRBD1
j_call: TRBJ2-7
clone_size: -
v_call: TRBV20-1
cdr3_nt: TGCAGTGCTAGACCCTTGGACAGGGGGCCGTACGAGCAGTACTTC
cdr3_aa: CSARPLDRGPYEQYF

d_call: -
j_call: TRBJ2-2
clone_size: -
v_call: TRBV18
cdr3_nt: TGTGCCAGCTCACCGTTAGAGGCCGGGGAGCTGTTTTTT
cdr3_aa: CASSPLEAGELFF

d_call: -
j_call: TRBJ2-1
clone_size: -
v_call: TRBV4-3
cdr3_nt: TGCGCCAGCAGCCAAGATAGGGGGTTCGTTAATGAGCAGTTCTTC
cdr3_aa: CASSQDRGFVNEQFF

d_call: -
j_call: TRBJ1-2
clone_size: many
v_call: TRBV7-2
cdr3_nt: TGTGCCAGCAGCTTCGCAGGGTTTGCTAACTATGGCTACACCTTC
cdr3_aa: CASSFAGFANYGYTF

d_call: -
j_call: TRBJ2-7
clone_size: -
v_call: TRBV25-1
cdr3_nt: TGTGCCAGCCTAAATTCCTCAGGGAGCGAGCAGTACTTC
cdr3_aa: CASLNSSGSEQYF

d_call: -
j_call: TRBJ1-1
clone_size: few
v_call: TRBV6-2/TRBV6-3
cdr3_nt: TGTGCCAGCAAGCTGGGGTTCAGCACTGAAGCTTTCTTT
cdr3_aa: CASKLGFSTEAFF

d_call: TRBD2
j_call: TRBJ2-4
clone_size: few
v_call: TRBV27
cdr3_nt: TGTGCCAGCAGCCCCCTCGTCGGGGCAGCGGGATTAGCCAAAAACATTCAGTACTTC
cdr3_aa: CASSPLVGAAGLAKNIQYF

d_call: -
j_call: TRBJ1-1
clone_size: -
v_call: TRBV3-1
cdr3_nt: TGTGCCAGCAGCCTAAATGGGGCCGAAGCTTTCTTT
cdr3_aa: CASSLNGAEAFF